This T cell receptor beta chain comes out of a study of cytomegalovirus exposure and HLA in healthy donors. Overall study findings and caveats: Analyzed later, association rates of TCRs varied across HLA loci, with DRB1 most and HLA-C fewest.

Of note for this clone: The antigen remains undetermined.

60 Vbeta and 13 Jbeta primers were used in PCR. Some clones are missing from TCRdb's copy, which holds only in-frame ones; the method was immunoSEQ multiplex PCR. This table has 150,000 to 190,000 clones, around 75% appearing once. The origin of this receptor is a man in his late teens or twenties in good health and CMV-seronegative. The sample was PBMCs.

The CDR3 nucleotides read TGTGCCAGCAGTAGGGGTCGCTCAGATACGCAGTATTTT. Protein product: CASSRGRSDTQYF. The gene calls are TRBV27 and TRBJ2-3, with a possible D match to TRBD1 (5 bases). Germline lookup yields CDR1 MNHEY and CDR2 SMNVEV (reference sequence). CDR3 length: 13 amino acids. V gave up 5 bases and J gave up 4 bases, with 10 bases separating them.